This TCR beta chain was obtained from a study of cytomegalovirus exposure and HLA in healthy donors. Study results and caveats: Rare TCR sequences dominated, though some public TCRs recurred in many donors. According to reports, the classifier identified cytomegalovirus status with high specificity and sensitivity.

The ends were cut back, 0 bases at V and 5 bases at J, with 13 bases in the middle. CDR3 length equals 14 residues. Germline V gene data show CDR1 as GTSNPN and CDR2 as SVGIG (reference sequence). Note on this clone: Its antigen is still unknown.

Donors were drawn from the approximately 110-subject validation cohort, separate from the approximately 670-subject first cohort. The table came from immunoSEQ multiplex PCR; TCRdb's copy has only in-frame clones and leaves some out. The profile shows over 110,000 clones, approximately 86% of them singletons. The rearrangement links TRBV30 to TRBJ1-2; D is perhaps TRBD1 (5 bases). This TCR was sampled from a man aged 18 to 29 in good health and CMV-seropositive. The sample comprised PBMCs. CDR3 coding DNA: TGTGCCTGGAGTGTTCAGGGCGGTGTTTATGGCTACACCTTC. It specifies CAWSVQGGVYGYTF.